This T cell receptor (beta chain) was sequenced in a study of control samples from healthy donors and cancer patients. Assay used: immunoSEQ multiplex PCR; TCRdb lists only in-frame clones, some missing. The data contain around 89,000 clones, about four fifths of them singletons. V gave up 2 bases and J gave up 0 bases, with 15 bases separating them. The length of the CDR3 is 17 residues. Germline lookup yields CDR1 SGHDT and CDR2 YYEEEE. Material for sequencing was blood. This rearrangement joins TRBV5-6 to TRBJ1-3; no clear D gene. The sequence was obtained from an older woman in good health. The CDR3 sequence is CASSLSPDGYSGNTIYF. The CDR3 DNA follows: TGTGCCAGCAGCTTATCTCCGGACGGCTACTCTGGAAACACCATATATTTT. The full variable domain, with the rest looked up from reference TRBV5-6 and TRBJ1-3, is DAGVTQSPTHLIKTRGQQVTLRCSPKSGHDTVSWYQQALGQGPQFIFQYYEEEERQRGNFPDRFSGHQFPNYSSELNVNALLLGDSALYLCASSLSPDGYSGNTIYFGEGSWLTVV.